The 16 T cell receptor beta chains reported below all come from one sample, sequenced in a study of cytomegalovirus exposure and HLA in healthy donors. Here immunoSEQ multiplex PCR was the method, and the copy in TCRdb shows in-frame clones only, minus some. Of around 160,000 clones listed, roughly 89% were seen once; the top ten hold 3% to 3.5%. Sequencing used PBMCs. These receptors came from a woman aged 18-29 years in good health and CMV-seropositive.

DNA for the CDR3: TGTGCCTGGAGTGTAATGGGACAGACCTACGAGCAGTACTTC. This translates into CAWSVMGQTYEQYF. V gene TRBV30 combines with J gene TRBJ2-7; 7 nucleotides agree with TRBD1. The CDR3 runs 14 residues. V shed 0 bases and J 2 bases; nucleotides not matched to a gene: 4. Per germline, CDR1 GTSNPN and CDR2 SVGIG (reference sequence).

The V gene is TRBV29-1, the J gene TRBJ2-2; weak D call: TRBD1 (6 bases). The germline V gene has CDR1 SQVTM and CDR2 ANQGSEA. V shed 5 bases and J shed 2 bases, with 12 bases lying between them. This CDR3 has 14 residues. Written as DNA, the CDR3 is TGCAGCGTTCGCCGGGACACCAACACCGGGGAGCTGTTTTTT. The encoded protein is CSVRRDTNTGELFF.

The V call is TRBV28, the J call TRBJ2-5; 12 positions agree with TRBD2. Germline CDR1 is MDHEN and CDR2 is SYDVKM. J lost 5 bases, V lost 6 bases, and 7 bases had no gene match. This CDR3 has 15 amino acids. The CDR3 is CASSRLAGVGETQYF. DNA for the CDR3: TGTGCCAGCAGCCGACTAGCGGGAGTAGGTGAGACCCAGTACTTC.

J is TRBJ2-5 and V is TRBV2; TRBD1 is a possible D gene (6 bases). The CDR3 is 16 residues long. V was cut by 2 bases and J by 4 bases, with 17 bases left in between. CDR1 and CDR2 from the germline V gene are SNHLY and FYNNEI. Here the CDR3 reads CASSERTAPRGETQYF. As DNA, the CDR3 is TGTGCCAGCAGTGAAAGGACAGCACCCCGGGGAGAGACCCAGTACTTC.

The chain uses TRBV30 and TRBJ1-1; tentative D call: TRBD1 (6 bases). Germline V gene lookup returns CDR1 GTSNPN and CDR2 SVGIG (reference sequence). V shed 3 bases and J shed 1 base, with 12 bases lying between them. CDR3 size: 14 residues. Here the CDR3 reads CAWRKPGANTEAFF. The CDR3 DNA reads TGTGCCTGGAGGAAACCAGGGGCGAACACTGAAGCTTTCTTT. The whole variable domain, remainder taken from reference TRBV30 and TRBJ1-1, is SQTIHQWPATLVQPVGSPLSLECTVEGTSNPNLYWYRQAAGRGLQLLFYSVGIGQISSEVPQNLSASRPQDRQFILSSKKLLLSDSGFYLCAWRKPGANTEAFFGQGTRLTVV.

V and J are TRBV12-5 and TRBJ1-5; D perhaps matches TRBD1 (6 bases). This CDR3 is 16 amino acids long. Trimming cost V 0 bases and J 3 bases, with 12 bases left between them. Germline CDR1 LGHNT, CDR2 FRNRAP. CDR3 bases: TGTGCTAGTGGTTTGGTACTAGGGGGAAACAATCAGCCCCAGCATTTT. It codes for CASGLVLGGNNQPQHF.

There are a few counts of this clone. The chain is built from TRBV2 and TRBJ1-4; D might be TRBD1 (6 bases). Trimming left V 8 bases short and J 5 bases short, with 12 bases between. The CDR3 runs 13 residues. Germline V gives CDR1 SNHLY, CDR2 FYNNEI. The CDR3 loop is CASHRTANEKLFF. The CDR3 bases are TGTGCCAGCCACCGGACAGCGAATGAAAAACTGTTTTTT.

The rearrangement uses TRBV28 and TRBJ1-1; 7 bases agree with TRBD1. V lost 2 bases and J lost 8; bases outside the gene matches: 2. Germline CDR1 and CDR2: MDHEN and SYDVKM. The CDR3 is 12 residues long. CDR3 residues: CASSLAQGEAFF. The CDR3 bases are TGTGCCAGCAGTTTAGCACAGGGGGAAGCTTTCTTT. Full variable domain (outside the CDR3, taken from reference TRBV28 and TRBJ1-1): DVKVTQSSRYLVKRTGEKVFLECVQDMDHENMFWYRQDPGLGLRLIYFSYDVKMKEKGDIPEGYSVSREKKERFSLILESASTNQTSMYLCASSLAQGEAFFGQGTRLTVV.

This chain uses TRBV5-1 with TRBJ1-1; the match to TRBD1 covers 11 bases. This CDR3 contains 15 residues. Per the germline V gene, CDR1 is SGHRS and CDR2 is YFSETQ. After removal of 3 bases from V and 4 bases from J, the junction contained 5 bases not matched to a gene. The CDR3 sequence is CASSSWTGGLTEAFF. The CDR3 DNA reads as TGCGCCAGCAGCTCCTGGACAGGGGGCCTCACTGAAGCTTTCTTT.

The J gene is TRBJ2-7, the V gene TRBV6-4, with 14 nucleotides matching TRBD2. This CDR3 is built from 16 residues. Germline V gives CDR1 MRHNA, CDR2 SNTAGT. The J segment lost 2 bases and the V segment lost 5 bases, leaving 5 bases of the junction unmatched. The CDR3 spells CASSRLAGGPTYEQYF. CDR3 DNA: TGTGCCAGCAGTAGACTAGCGGGAGGGCCAACCTACGAGCAGTACTTC.

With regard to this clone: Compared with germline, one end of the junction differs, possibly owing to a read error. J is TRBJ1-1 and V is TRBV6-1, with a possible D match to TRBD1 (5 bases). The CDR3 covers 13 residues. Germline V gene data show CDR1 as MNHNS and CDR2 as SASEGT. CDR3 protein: CASSEDRSSEAFF. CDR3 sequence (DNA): TGTGCCAGCAGCGAAGACAGAAGCAGTGAAGCTTTCTTT.

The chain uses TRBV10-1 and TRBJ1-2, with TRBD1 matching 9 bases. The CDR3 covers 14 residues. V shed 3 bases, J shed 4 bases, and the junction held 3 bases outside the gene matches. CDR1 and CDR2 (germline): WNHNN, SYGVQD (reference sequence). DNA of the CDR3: TGCGCCAGCAGTGACGCGGACAGGGGCTATGGCTACACCTTC. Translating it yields CASSDADRGYGYTF.

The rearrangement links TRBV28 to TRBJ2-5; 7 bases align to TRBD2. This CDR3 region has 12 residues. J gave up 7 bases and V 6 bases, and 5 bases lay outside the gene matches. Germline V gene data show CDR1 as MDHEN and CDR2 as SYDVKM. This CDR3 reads CASRAGEGTQYF. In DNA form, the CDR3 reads TGTGCCAGCAGGGCGGGAGAGGGGACCCAGTACTTC.

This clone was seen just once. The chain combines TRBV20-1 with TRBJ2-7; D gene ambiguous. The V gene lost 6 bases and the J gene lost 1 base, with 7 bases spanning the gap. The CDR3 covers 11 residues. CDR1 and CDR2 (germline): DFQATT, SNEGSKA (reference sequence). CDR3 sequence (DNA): TGCAGTGCCCCGAGTTCCTACGAGCAGTACTTC. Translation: CSAPSSYEQYF.

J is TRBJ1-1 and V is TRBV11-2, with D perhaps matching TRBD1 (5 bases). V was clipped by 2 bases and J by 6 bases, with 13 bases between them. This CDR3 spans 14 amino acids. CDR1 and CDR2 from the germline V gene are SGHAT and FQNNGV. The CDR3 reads CASSLRAGRSEAFF. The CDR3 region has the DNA TGTGCCAGCAGCTTAAGGGCAGGGCGGTCTGAAGCTTTCTTT.

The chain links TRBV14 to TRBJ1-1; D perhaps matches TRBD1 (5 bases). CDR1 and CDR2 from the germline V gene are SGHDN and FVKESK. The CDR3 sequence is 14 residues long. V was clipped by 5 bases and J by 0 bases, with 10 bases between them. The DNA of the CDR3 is TGTGCCAGCAGCTGGGGGGTGGTGAACACTGAAGCTTTCTTT. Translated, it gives CASSWGVVNTEAFF.